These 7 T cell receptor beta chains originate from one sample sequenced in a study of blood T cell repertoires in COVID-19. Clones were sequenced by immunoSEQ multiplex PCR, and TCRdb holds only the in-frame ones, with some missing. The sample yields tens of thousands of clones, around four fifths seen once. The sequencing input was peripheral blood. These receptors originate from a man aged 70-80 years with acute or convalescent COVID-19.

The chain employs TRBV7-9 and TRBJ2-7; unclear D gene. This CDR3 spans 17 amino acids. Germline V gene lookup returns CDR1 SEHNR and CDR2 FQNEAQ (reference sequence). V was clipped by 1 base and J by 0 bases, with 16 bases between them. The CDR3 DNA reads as TGTGCCAGCAGCTTAGGAGGTGGCACCTGGAGCTCCTACGAGCAGTACTTC. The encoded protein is CASSLGGGTWSSYEQYF.

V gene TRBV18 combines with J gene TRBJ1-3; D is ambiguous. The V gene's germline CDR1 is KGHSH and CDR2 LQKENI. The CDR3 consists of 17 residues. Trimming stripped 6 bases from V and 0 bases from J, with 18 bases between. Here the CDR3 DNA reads TGTGCCAGCTCCCGGACTGCTCCCTCTAGCTCTGGAAACACCATATATTTT. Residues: CASSRTAPSSSGNTIYF.

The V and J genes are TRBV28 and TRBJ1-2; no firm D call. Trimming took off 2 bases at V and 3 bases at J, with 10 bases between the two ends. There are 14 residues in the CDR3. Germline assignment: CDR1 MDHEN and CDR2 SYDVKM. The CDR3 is CASSLVAGDYGYTF. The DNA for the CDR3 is TGTGCCAGCAGTTTAGTGGCGGGTGACTATGGCTACACCTTC.

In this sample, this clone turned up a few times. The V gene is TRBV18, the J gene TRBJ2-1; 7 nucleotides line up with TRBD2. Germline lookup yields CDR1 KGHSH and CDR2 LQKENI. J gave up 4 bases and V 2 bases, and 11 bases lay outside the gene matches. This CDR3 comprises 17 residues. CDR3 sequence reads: CASSPAGGGAYYNEQFF. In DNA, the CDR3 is TGTGCCAGCTCACCAGCTGGGGGGGGTGCCTATTACAATGAGCAGTTCTTC.

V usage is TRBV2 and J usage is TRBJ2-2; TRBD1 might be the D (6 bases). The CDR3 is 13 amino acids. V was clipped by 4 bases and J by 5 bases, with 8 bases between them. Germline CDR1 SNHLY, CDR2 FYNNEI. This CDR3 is CASSVGQTGELFF. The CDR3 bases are TGTGCCAGCAGTGTCGGACAGACCGGGGAGCTGTTTTTT.

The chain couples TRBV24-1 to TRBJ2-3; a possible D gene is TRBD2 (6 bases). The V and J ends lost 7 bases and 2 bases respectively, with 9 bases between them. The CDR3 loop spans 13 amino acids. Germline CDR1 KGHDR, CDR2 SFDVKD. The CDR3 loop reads CATSGGSTDTQYF. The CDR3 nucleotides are TGTGCCACCAGCGGGGGATCCACAGATACGCAGTATTTT.

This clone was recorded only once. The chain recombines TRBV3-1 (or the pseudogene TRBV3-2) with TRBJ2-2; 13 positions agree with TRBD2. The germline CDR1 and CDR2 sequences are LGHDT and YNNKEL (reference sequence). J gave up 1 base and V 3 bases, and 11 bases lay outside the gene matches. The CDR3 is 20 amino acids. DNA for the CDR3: TGTGCCAGCAGCCAGCCATTCGGACTAGCGGGGGCCCTGAACACCGGGGAGCTGTTTTTT. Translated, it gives CASSQPFGLAGALNTGELFF.